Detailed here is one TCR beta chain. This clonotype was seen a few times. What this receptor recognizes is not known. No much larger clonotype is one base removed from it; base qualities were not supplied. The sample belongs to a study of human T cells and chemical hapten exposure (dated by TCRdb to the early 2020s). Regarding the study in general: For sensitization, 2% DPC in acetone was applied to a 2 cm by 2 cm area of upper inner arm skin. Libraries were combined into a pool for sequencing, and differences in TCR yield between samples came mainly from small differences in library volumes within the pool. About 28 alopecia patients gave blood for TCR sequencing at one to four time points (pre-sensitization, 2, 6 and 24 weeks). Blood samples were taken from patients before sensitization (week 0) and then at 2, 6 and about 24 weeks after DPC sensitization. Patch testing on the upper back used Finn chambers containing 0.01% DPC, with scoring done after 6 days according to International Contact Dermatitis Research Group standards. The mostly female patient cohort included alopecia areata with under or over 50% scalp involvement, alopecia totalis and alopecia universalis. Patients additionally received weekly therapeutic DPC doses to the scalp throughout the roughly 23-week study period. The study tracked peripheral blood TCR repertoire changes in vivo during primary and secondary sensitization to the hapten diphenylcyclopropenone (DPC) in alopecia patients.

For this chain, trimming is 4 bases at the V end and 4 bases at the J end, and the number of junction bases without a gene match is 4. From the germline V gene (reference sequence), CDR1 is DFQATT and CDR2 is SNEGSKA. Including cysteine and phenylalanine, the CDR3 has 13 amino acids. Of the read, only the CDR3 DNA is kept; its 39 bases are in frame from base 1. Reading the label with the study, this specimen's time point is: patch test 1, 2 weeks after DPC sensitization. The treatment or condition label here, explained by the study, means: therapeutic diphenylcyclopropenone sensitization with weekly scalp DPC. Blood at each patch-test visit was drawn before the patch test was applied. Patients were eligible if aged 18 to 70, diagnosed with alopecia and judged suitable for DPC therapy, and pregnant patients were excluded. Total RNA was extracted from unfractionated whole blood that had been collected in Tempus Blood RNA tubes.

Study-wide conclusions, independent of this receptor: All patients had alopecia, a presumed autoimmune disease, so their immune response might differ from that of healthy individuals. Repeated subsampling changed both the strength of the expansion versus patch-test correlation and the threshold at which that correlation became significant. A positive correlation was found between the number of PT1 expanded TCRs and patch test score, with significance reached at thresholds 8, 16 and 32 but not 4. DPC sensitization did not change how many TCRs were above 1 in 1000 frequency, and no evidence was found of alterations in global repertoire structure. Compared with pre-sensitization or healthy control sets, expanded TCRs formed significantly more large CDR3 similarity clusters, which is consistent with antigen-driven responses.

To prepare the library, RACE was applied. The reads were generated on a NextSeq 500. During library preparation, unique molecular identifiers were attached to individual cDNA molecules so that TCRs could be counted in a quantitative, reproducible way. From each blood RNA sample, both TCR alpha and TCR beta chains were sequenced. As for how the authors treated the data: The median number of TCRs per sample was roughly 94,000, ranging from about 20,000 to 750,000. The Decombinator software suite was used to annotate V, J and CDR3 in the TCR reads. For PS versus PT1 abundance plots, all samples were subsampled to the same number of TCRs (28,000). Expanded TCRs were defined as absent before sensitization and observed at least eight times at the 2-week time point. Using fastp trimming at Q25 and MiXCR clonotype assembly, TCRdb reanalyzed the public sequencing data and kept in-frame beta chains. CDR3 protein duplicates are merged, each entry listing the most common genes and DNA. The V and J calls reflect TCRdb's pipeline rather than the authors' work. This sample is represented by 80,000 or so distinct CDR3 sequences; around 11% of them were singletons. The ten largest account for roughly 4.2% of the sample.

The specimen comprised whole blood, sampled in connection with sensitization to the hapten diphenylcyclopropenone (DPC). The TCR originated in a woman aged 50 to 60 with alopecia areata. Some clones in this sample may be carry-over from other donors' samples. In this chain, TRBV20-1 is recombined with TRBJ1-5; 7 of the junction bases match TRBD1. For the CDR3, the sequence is CSATRQGNQPQHF. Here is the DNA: TGCAGTGCTACCCGACAGGGAAATCAGCCCCAGCATTTT.